The 20 T cell receptor beta chains in this list originate from one sample, sequenced in a study of neurological immune-mediated disorders. MiXCR, applied by TCRdb to the 5' RACE reads, yields one record per CDR3 protein. The sample carries tens of thousands of distinct CDR3 sequences, under 13% recorded once. Sample: PBMCs. These TCRs come from a middle-aged man in good health.

This clonotype was seen many times. V is TRBV6-2 or TRBV6-3 and J is TRBJ2-3; 7 bases agree with TRBD2. Germline V gene lookup returns CDR1 MNHEY and CDR2 SVGEGT. The CDR3 length is 16 residues. The junction had 8 bases not matched to a gene; V was cut back by 5 bases and J by 0 bases. The CDR3 spells CASSTVSGVSTDTQYF. In nucleotides, the CDR3 is TGTGCCAGCAGTACCGTCAGCGGGGTTAGCACAGATACGCAGTATTTT.

In DNA, the CDR3 is TGTGCCATCAGTGGGGGGGGGAACAATGAGCAGTTCTTC. Protein: CAISGGGNNEQFF. The chain is built from TRBV10-3 and TRBJ2-1; 7 bases line up with TRBD2. This CDR3 is built from 13 residues. Germline loops: CDR1 ENHRY, CDR2 SYGVKD. The J segment lost 5 bases and the V segment lost 4 bases, leaving 2 bases of the junction unmatched.

V and J are TRBV12-3 or TRBV12-4 and TRBJ2-4; D may correspond to TRBD1 or TRBD2 (5 bases each). The CDR3 consists of 14 residues. V lost 2 bases and J lost 11, with 16 bases in between. CDR3 in DNA: TGTGCCAGCAGTTTACTAGGGGACGGATTTTTTCAGTACTTC. It codes for CASSLLGDGFFQYF.

With regard to this clonotype: It may be a read error: a sequence one base away is much more abundant. The V gene is TRBV29-1, the J gene TRBJ1-1; D not resolved. V dropped 0 bases and J dropped 2 bases, with 7 bases sitting between them. CDR3 size: 13 residues. CDR1 SQVTM and CDR2 ANQGSEA come from the germline V gene. CDR3: CSVEDLHNTEAFF. In nucleotides, the CDR3 is TGCAGCGTTGAAGATCTACATAACACTGAAGCTTTCTTT.

Many counts were recorded for this clonotype. V and J are TRBV20-1 and TRBJ1-1; TRBD1 matches 7 bases. The CDR3 consists of 12 residues. With V trimmed by 5 bases and J by 4 bases, 4 bases remained unmatched. From germline, CDR1 is DFQATT and CDR2 SNEGSKA (reference sequence). The DNA for the CDR3 is TGCAGTGCTTCTCGGGACAGCACTGAAGCTTTCTTT. Residues: CSASRDSTEAFF.

The chain links TRBV5-1 to TRBJ2-3, with D perhaps TRBD2 (6 bases). Trimming cost V 0 bases and J 15 bases, with 20 bases left between them. CDR1 is SGHRS, CDR2 YFSETQ, per germline. The CDR3 is made up of 14 amino acids. The CDR3 nucleotides are TGCGCCAGCAGCTTGGCCGGGAGCACAGATACACATTATTTT. It yields the protein CASSLAGSTDTHYF.

In its sample, this clonotype was seen many times. The chain combines TRBV7-9 with TRBJ2-5; 8 bases match TRBD2. Germline V gene data show CDR1 as SEHNR and CDR2 as FQNEAQ (reference sequence). The V segment lost 4 bases and the J segment 5 bases; nucleotides outside the gene matches: 12. The CDR3 covers 16 residues. The CDR3 DNA reads as TGTGCCAGCAGCTCTCCTCGGGATAGCGGGACGGAGACCCAGTACTTC. Protein sequence: CASSSPRDSGTETQYF.

Ten or more counts support this clonotype. The genes are TRBV28 and TRBJ2-2, with D possibly matching TRBD1 (5 bases). The V and J ends lost 0 bases and 7 bases respectively, with 9 bases between them. This CDR3 is built from 14 residues. Germline assignment: CDR1 MDHEN and CDR2 SYDVKM. In DNA, the CDR3 is TGTGCCAGCAGTTTATGGTGGGGCGTCGGGGAGCTGTTTTTT. It is translated as CASSLWWGVGELFF.

This clonotype was detected ten times or more. CDR3 loop: CASSERKGWRQETQYF. The CDR3 nucleotides read TGTGCCAGCAGTGAAAGGAAAGGGTGGAGGCAAGAGACCCAGTACTTC. This sequence joins TRBV2 and TRBJ2-5; weak D call: TRBD2 (5 bases). This CDR3 contains 16 residues. V was shortened by 2 bases and J by 2 bases, with 15 bases between the two germline ends. Germline V gene sequence: CDR1 SNHLY, CDR2 FYNNEI.

Only a few counts were recorded for this clonotype. The chain joins TRBV5-6 to TRBJ2-3, with 11 bases aligning to TRBD2. The V gene's germline CDR1 is SGHDT and CDR2 YYEEEE. Germline trimming cut 0 bases from V and 2 bases from J; bases unmatched to any gene: 8. The CDR3 is made up of 18 amino acids. The CDR3 reads CASSLVLAGGIYTDTQYF. The CDR3 DNA is TGTGCCAGCAGCTTGGTGTTAGCGGGGGGGATTTACACAGATACGCAGTATTTT.

This clonotype was observed at least ten times. The genes are TRBV5-1 and TRBJ2-1, with 12 bases aligning to TRBD2. This CDR3 is built from 15 residues. The V segment lost 3 bases and the J segment 8 bases; nucleotides outside the gene matches: 6. Germline loops: CDR1 SGHRS, CDR2 YFSETQ. CDR3 protein: CASSSLAGGGDEQFF. CDR3 in DNA: TGCGCCAGCAGCTCGCTAGCGGGAGGGGGCGATGAGCAGTTCTTC. The full variable domain, completed using reference TRBV5-1 and TRBJ2-1, is KAGVTQTPRYLIKTRGQQVTLSCSPISGHRSVSWYQQTPGQGLQFLFEYFSETQRNKGNFPGRFSGRQFSNSRSEMNVSTLELGDSALYLCASSSLAGGGDEQFFGPGTRLTVL.

About this clonotype: The conserved closing phenylalanine or tryptophan is absent in this CDR3, likely reflecting a read error. The V call is TRBV7-9, the J call TRBJ2-7, with unresolved D. The CDR3 spans 14 residues. Trimming removed 5 bases from V and 2 bases from J, with 13 bases in between. Germline V gives CDR1 SEHNR, CDR2 FQNEAQ (reference sequence). CDR3 sequence (DNA): TGTGCCAGCAGCCCCGTTTCCATAACCTACGAGCAGTACTCC. This sequence encodes CASSPVSITYEQYS.

This clonotype was counted at least ten times. The CDR3, as DNA: TGTGCCAGCAGCTTAAAATCCCGGACAGGGCAATCCGGGTGGAGCTATGGCTACACCTTC. Translating gives CASSLKSRTGQSGWSYGYTF. V usage is TRBV7-3 and J usage is TRBJ1-2; 8 bases fit TRBD1. V shed 1 base, J shed 4 bases, and the junction held 20 bases outside the gene matches. The CDR3 loop spans 20 amino acids. Germline V gene lookup returns CDR1 SGHTA and CDR2 FQGTGA.

In its sample, this clonotype was seen many times. V usage is TRBV20-1 and J usage is TRBJ2-7; 13 bases align to TRBD2. This CDR3 has 15 residues. V lost 2 bases, J lost 6 bases, and 7 bases stayed unmatched. Looked up from germline, CDR1 is DFQATT and CDR2 is SNEGSKA (reference sequence). The CDR3, as DNA: TGCAGTGCTAGAACGCGCGGGACTAGCGGGGCCGAGCAGTACTTC. It encodes CSARTRGTSGAEQYF.

At least ten counts were recorded for this clonotype. The CDR3 sequence: CSAPGRSYEQYF. The CDR3 DNA sequence: TGCAGTGCGCCGGGGAGGTCCTACGAGCAGTACTTC. The V gene is TRBV20-1, the J gene TRBJ2-7; perhaps TRBD2 as D (6 bases). The V gene lost 6 bases and the J gene lost 1 base, with 10 bases spanning the gap. CDR1 DFQATT and CDR2 SNEGSKA come from the germline V gene (reference sequence). The CDR3 length is 12 residues.

This clonotype has at least ten counts. The rearrangement joins TRBV27 to TRBJ1-6; TRBD1 matches 7 bases. Looked up from germline, CDR1 is MNHEY and CDR2 is SMNVEV (reference sequence). After removal of 4 bases from V and 10 bases from J, the junction contained 7 bases not matched to a gene. CDR3 length: 14 residues. CDR3 DNA: TGTGCCAGCAGTTATGGACAGGCGGGGTCACCCCTCCACTTT. Amino acid sequence: CASSYGQAGSPLHF.

This clonotype has at least ten counts. The chain carries TRBV29-1 and TRBJ2-2, with D tentatively TRBD1 (6 bases). The germline gives CDR1 SQVTM, CDR2 ANQGSEA. V lost 4 bases and J 7 bases, leaving 13 bases between the germline ends. This CDR3 comprises 13 residues. Here the CDR3 DNA reads TGCAGCGTTGTAAGGGGGTCTCACGGGGAGCTGTTTTTT. It encodes CSVVRGSHGELFF.

This chain links TRBV3-1 with TRBJ1-1; D ambiguous. Trimming shortened V by 1 base and J by 3 bases, and 9 bases separated the two germline ends. CDR3 length equals 14 residues. The germline CDR1 and CDR2 sequences are LGHDT and YNNKEL (reference sequence). The CDR3 DNA sequence: TGTGCCAGCAGCCAAGGGAACCGGGACACTGAAGCTTTCTTT. Its protein product is CASSQGNRDTEAFF.

Ten or more counts support this clonotype. The chain employs TRBV7-2 and TRBJ1-2; possible D gene TRBD1, 5 bases. Trimming left V 3 bases short and J 7 bases short, with 15 bases between. CDR3 length equals 14 residues. Germline V CDR1 and CDR2: SGHTA, FQGNSA. The CDR3, as DNA: TGTGCCAGCAGCTTGCAGGGTCCTATCAGTGGCTACACCTTC. This codes for CASSLQGPISGYTF.

V and J are TRBV12-3 or TRBV12-4 and TRBJ1-5; D is possibly TRBD1 (6 bases). This CDR3 has 17 amino acids. V was pared by 4 bases and J by 5 bases, with 21 bases between. This chain's CDR3 is CASSSREGGGEDQPQHF. The CDR3 bases are TGTGCCAGCAGTTCCCGCGAGGGGGGTGGGGAGGATCAGCCCCAGCATTTT.